The 28 T cell receptor beta chains reported below all come from one sample, sequenced in a study of blood T cell repertoires in COVID-19. The data were produced by immunoSEQ multiplex PCR, yet TCRdb's version contains in-frame clones alone and is incomplete. The table records roughly 86,000 clones, roughly nine tenths of them present only once. Material: peripheral blood. Receptor source: a woman in her fifties or sixties in a cohort sampled during active COVID-19.

The table lists this clone with a count of one. The V and J genes are TRBV28 and TRBJ2-3; TRBD1 agrees at 7 bases. This CDR3 comprises 14 residues. V was clipped by 5 bases and J by 2 bases; unmatched bases: 4. CDR1 and CDR2 (germline): MDHEN, SYDVKM. The CDR3: CASSEGAITDTQYF. The CDR3 DNA reads as TGTGCCAGCAGTGAGGGGGCGATCACAGATACGCAGTATTTT.

With respect to this clone: A read error may produce the germline difference seen at one junction end. The rearrangement joins TRBV9 to TRBJ1-2, with D possibly TRBD1 on 5 matching bases. The CDR3 sequence is 11 residues long. Germline values: CDR1 SGDLS, CDR2 YYNGEE. The CDR3 region is CASSVVSDRKF. The DNA of the CDR3 is TGTGCCAGCAGCGTAGTGTCTGACAGAAAATTC.

The chain combines TRBV3-1 (or the pseudogene TRBV3-2) with TRBJ2-2, with TRBD2 as a possible D gene (6 bases). Per germline, CDR1 LGHDT and CDR2 YNNKEL (reference sequence). The CDR3 contains 13 residues. The germline V and J ends were trimmed by 4 bases and 7 bases, with 10 bases remaining between them. The CDR3 sequence: CASSLQAGGELFF. The CDR3 coding sequence is TGTGCCAGCAGCCTCCAAGCGGGCGGGGAGCTGTTTTTT.

V gene TRBV2 combines with J gene TRBJ1-5; D not certain. Germline CDR1 SNHLY, CDR2 FYNNEI. Trimming left V 6 bases short and J 3 bases short, with 12 bases between. The CDR3 loop spans 14 amino acids. CDR3 in amino acids: CASSSAGLNQPQHF. CDR3 bases: TGTGCCAGCAGCTCGGCAGGACTCAATCAGCCCCAGCATTTT.

The count of this clone is one. The chain couples TRBV2 to TRBJ1-1, with 10 bases lining up with TRBD1. The length of the CDR3 is 15 residues. Unmatched junction bases numbered 9, after V lost 6 bases and J lost 5 bases. The germline gives CDR1 SNHLY, CDR2 FYNNEI. CDR3 sequence (DNA): TGTGCCAGCAGGAAGACAGGGGGCGGGAATACTGAAGCTTTCTTT. It codes for CASRKTGGGNTEAFF.

The rearrangement links TRBV7-3 to TRBJ2-3; TRBD2 matches 8 bases. Germline CDR1 and CDR2: SGHTA and FQGTGA. The CDR3 length is 14 residues. With 3 bases clipped from V and 2 bases from J, the junction kept 1 base outside the gene matches. CDR3 sequence reads: CASSFSGDTDTQYF. In DNA, the CDR3 is TGTGCCAGCAGCTTTAGCGGGGACACAGATACGCAGTATTTT.

This clone appeared once. The chain is built from TRBV30 and TRBJ1-2, with D possibly matching TRBD1 (5 bases). The CDR3 is 13 residues long. CDR1 GTSNPN and CDR2 SVGIG come from the germline V gene (reference sequence). Trimming shortened V by 0 bases and J by 4 bases, and 9 bases separated the two germline ends. The CDR3 DNA sequence: TGTGCCTGGAGTGTAGCCAGGGCCTATGGCTACACCTTC. This translates into CAWSVARAYGYTF.

This rearrangement joins TRBV23-1 to TRBJ1-2; the match to TRBD1 covers 8 bases. TRBV23-1 is an ORF for which the function is uncertain. The CDR3 loop spans 19 amino acids. The V and J ends lost 4 bases and 6 bases, in that order; junction bases with no gene match: 22. DNA for the CDR3: TGCGCCAGCAGTCCGTTCCGGGACAGGAACCCCCAAGTGTGTGATGGCTACACCTTC. Its protein product is CASSPFRDRNPQVCDGYTF.

The gene calls are TRBV5-1 and TRBJ2-1; 8 bases are a match to TRBD1. Losses at the gene ends were 0 bases for V and 7 bases for J; bases not matched to a gene: 3. This CDR3 comprises 14 residues. Germline V gives CDR1 SGHRS, CDR2 YFSETQ. The CDR3 spells CASSLGQGLNEQFF. The CDR3 coding sequence is TGCGCCAGCAGCTTGGGACAGGGGCTGAATGAGCAGTTCTTC.

This clone occurred a few times. This sequence joins TRBV15 and TRBJ1-1; TRBD1 might be the D (6 bases). Trimming cost V 0 bases and J 3 bases, with 17 bases left between them. The CDR3 is 17 residues long. The germline CDR1 and CDR2 sequences are LNHNV and YYDKDF (reference sequence). The CDR3 DNA is TGTGCCACCAGCAGAGACCACGGGGGGGGCAGGGACACTGAAGCTTTCTTT. It yields the protein CATSRDHGGGRDTEAFF. The full variable domain, completed using reference TRBV15 and TRBJ1-1, is DAMVIQNPRYQVTQFGKPVTLSCSQTLNHNVMYWYQQKSSQAPKLLFHYYDKDFNNEADTPDNFQSRRPNTSFCFLDIRSPGLGDTAMYLCATSRDHGGGRDTEAFFGQGTRLTVV.

The rearrangement links TRBV7-3 to TRBJ2-6; a possible D gene is TRBD1 (7 bases). V was shortened by 5 bases and J by 1 base, with 9 bases between the two germline ends. In germline, CDR1 is SGHTA, CDR2 FQGTGA. This CDR3 contains 15 residues. CDR3 coding DNA: TGTGCCAGCAGCCCAGGGGGGTCTGGGGCCAACGTCCTGACTTTC. The encoded protein is CASSPGGSGANVLTF.

The chain combines TRBV29-1 with TRBJ2-1; 9 bases match TRBD1. Germline trimming cut 6 bases from V and 5 bases from J; bases unmatched to any gene: 8. This CDR3 contains 14 residues. Looked up from germline, CDR1 is SQVTM and CDR2 is ANQGSEA. The CDR3 here is CSVYTGGPNNEQFF. CDR3 coding DNA: TGCAGCGTCTATACAGGGGGCCCTAACAATGAGCAGTTCTTC.

The chain joins TRBV19 to TRBJ2-1; 9 positions match TRBD2. From germline, CDR1 is LNHDA and CDR2 SQIVND (reference sequence). This CDR3 contains 14 residues. V lost 5 bases, J lost 8 bases, and 7 bases stayed unmatched. The CDR3 region is CASSLAGGLHEQFF. The CDR3 DNA follows: TGTGCCAGTAGTCTTGCGGGAGGGCTCCATGAGCAGTTCTTC.

V and J are TRBV7-9 and TRBJ2-7; the match to TRBD1 covers 7 bases. This CDR3 has 12 residues. CDR1 is SEHNR, CDR2 FQNEAQ, per germline (reference sequence). J was trimmed by 6 bases and V by 5 bases; bases with no gene match: 4. The DNA of the CDR3 is TGTGCCAGCAGCAAAAACAGGGGCGAGCAGTACTTC. It codes for CASSKNRGEQYF. The variable domain in full, completed from reference TRBV7-9 and TRBJ2-7, reads DTGVSQNPRHKITKRGQNVTFRCDPISEHNRLYWYRQTLGQGPEFLTYFQNEAQLEKSRLLSDRFSAERPKGSFSTLEIQRTEQGDSAMYLCASSKNRGEQYFGPGTRLTVT.

This clone showed up just once. This chain links TRBV7-2 with TRBJ2-3; TRBD2 matches at 16 bases. Germline CDR1 SGHTA, CDR2 FQGNSA. V lost 4 bases, J lost 4 bases, and 2 bases stayed unmatched. The CDR3 consists of 16 residues. The CDR3 spells CASSSGLAGGSDTQYF. In DNA form, the CDR3 reads TGTGCCAGCAGCTCGGGACTAGCGGGGGGGTCAGATACGCAGTATTTT.

The V call is TRBV27, the J call TRBJ2-5, with 15 positions matching TRBD2. CDR1 is MNHEY and CDR2 is SMNVEV in the germline V gene (reference sequence). The CDR3 has 16 amino acids. Trimming took 4 bases from V and 4 from J; bases not matched to a gene: 4. The CDR3 region is CASSWTSGRAGETQYF. The CDR3 coding sequence is TGTGCCAGCAGTTGGACTAGCGGGAGGGCCGGAGAGACCCAGTACTTC.

The chain has TRBV5-4 and TRBJ2-7; possibly TRBD1 for D (5 bases). The CDR3 has 15 residues. The V end lost 4 bases, the J end lost 2 bases, and 16 bases lay between the germline ends. Germline CDR1 SGHNT, CDR2 YYREEE (reference sequence). CDR3 sequence: CASSLGQPLTYEQYF. Written as DNA, the CDR3 is TGTGCCAGCAGCCTGGGGCAACCCCTTACCTACGAGCAGTACTTC.

As DNA, the CDR3 is TGTGCCAGTAGTATAGGCGGGACAGGGATTGGAAACATTCAGTACTTC. Its translation: CASSIGGTGIGNIQYF. The chain joins TRBV19 to TRBJ2-4, with 9 nucleotides matching TRBD1. The V segment lost 1 base and the J segment 6 bases; nucleotides outside the gene matches: 7. Germline CDR1 is LNHDA and CDR2 is SQIVND (reference sequence). There are 16 residues in the CDR3.

The chain employs TRBV24-1 and TRBJ2-1, with a weak D call TRBD2 (6 bases). Per germline, CDR1 KGHDR and CDR2 SFDVKD. CDR3 length: 14 amino acids. V lost 4 bases and J lost 4, with 10 bases in between. CDR3 loop: CATSELGLYNEQFF. CDR3 bases: TGTGCCACCAGTGAACTGGGACTTTACAATGAGCAGTTCTTC.

This chain connects TRBV9 to TRBJ1-2, with 7 bases identical to TRBD1. Germline CDR1 SGDLS, CDR2 YYNGEE. This CDR3 has 17 residues. J gave up 4 bases and V 0 bases, and 12 bases lay outside the gene matches. For the CDR3, the DNA is TGTGCCAGCAGCGTAGGTGGTAGGGGGCGCTTTAGCTATGGCTACACCTTC. Its protein is CASSVGGRGRFSYGYTF.

The genes are TRBV7-3 and TRBJ2-5; D is perhaps TRBD1 (6 bases). The CDR3 is 14 residues long. Per germline, CDR1 SGHTA and CDR2 FQGTGA. Trimming left V 5 bases short and J 5 bases short, with 15 bases between. CDR3 sequence: CASSTGTGIETQYF. The CDR3 DNA sequence: TGTGCCAGCAGCACAGGGACCGGAATCGAGACCCAGTACTTC.

This clone was counted a few times. V is TRBV11-1 and J is TRBJ2-7; 13 nucleotides agree with TRBD2. After removal of 1 base from V and 5 bases from J, the junction contained 2 bases not matched to a gene. Germline V lookup: CDR1 SGHAT, CDR2 FQDESV (reference sequence). This CDR3 contains 15 residues. The CDR3 bases are TGTGCCAGCAGCTTAGGGACTAGCGGGAGCCACGAGCAGTACTTC. Its translation is CASSLGTSGSHEQYF.

The rearrangement uses TRBV6-6 and TRBJ1-1; maybe TRBD1 (5 bases). Germline V gene lookup returns CDR1 MNHNY and CDR2 SVGAGI (reference sequence). The germline V and J ends were trimmed by 5 bases and 4 bases, with 14 bases remaining between them. This CDR3 region has 14 residues. CDR3 sequence: CASSPRVESTEAFF. The CDR3 DNA is TGTGCCAGCAGTCCCAGGGTGGAGAGCACTGAAGCTTTCTTT.

The V and J genes are TRBV19 and TRBJ1-3; unclear D gene. Germline V gene data show CDR1 as LNHDA and CDR2 as SQIVND (reference sequence). V lost 9 bases and J 0 bases, leaving 9 bases between the germline ends. The CDR3 is made up of 13 amino acids. This CDR3 is CASQQHSGNTIYF. The CDR3, as DNA: TGTGCCAGCCAACAGCACTCTGGAAACACCATATATTTT.

V gene TRBV29-1 combines with J gene TRBJ2-7; TRBD2 agrees at 7 bases. The V gene's germline CDR1 is SQVTM and CDR2 ANQGSEA. J gave up 2 bases and V 5 bases, and 6 bases lay outside the gene matches. CDR3 size: 13 residues. The CDR3 DNA follows: TGCAGCGTTCGCCCAAGCGGGGCCTACGAGCAGTACTTC. This codes for CSVRPSGAYEQYF.

The chain is built from TRBV5-1 and TRBJ2-1; tentative D call: TRBD2 (5 bases). Per the germline V gene, CDR1 is SGHRS and CDR2 is YFSETQ. The CDR3 contains 14 residues. The V and J ends lost 0 bases and 4 bases respectively, with 8 bases between them. The CDR3, as DNA: TGCGCCAGCAGCTTGGATAGGGAGTACAATGAGCAGTTCTTC. Protein sequence: CASSLDREYNEQFF.

This rearrangement joins TRBV10-2 to TRBJ2-7; D is ambiguous. The CDR3 length is 11 residues. Trimming took 6 bases from V and 7 from J, leaving 10 bases between them. Germline CDR1 reads WSHSY; CDR2 reads SAAADI. This CDR3 reads CASSDFGEQYF. The CDR3 DNA follows: TGCGCCAGCAGCGACTTCGGGGAGCAGTACTTC.

V and J are TRBV11-2 and TRBJ2-1; 12 bases are shared with TRBD2. Germline CDR1 is SGHAT and CDR2 is FQNNGV. Trimming cost V 1 base and J 4 bases; bases outside gene matches: 2. This CDR3 has 16 amino acids. This CDR3 is CASSLAGTSGYNEQFF. The CDR3, as DNA: TGTGCCAGCAGCTTAGCCGGGACTAGCGGGTACAATGAGCAGTTCTTC.